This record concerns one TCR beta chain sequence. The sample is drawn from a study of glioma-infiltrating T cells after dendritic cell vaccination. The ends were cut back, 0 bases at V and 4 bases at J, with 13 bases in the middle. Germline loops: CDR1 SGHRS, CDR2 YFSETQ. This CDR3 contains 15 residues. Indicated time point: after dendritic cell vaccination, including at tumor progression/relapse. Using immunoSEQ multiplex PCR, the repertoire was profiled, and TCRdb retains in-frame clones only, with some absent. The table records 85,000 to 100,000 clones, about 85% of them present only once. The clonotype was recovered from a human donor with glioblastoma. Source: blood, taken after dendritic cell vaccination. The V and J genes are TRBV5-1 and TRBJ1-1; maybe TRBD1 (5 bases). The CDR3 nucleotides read TGCGCCAGCAGCTTGGGACAGAAGCAAAGCACTGAAGCTTTCTTT. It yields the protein CASSLGQKQSTEAFF.